This T cell receptor beta chain was found in a study of Ad26.COV2.S vaccination and SARS-CoV-2 variants. As to this clone: Its antigen remains unknown.

Profiling relied on immunoSEQ multiplex PCR, and the TCRdb table lists in-frame clones only, not all of them. Among some 330,000 clones listed, approximately 87% were seen once. The study's findings and limits: Recipients given vaccine exceeded placebo recipients in spike-specific TCR breadth. TCR breadth and depth estimates may have understated total T cell responses. It was found that vaccine and placebo recipients had similar non-spike TCR breadth.

The treatment here: roughly 19 received Ad26.COV2.S at low or high dose, single or two shots; about 5 received placebo; per-sample allocation not given. Samples were taken on day 63 after the first vaccine or placebo injection. The V and J ends lost 1 base and 6 bases, in that order; junction bases with no gene match: 11. This CDR3 is 17 amino acids long. Germline assignment: CDR1 SGHAT and CDR2 FQNNGV. This TCR was recovered from a person aged 18 to 59 who received the Ad26.COV2.S COVID-19 vaccine or a placebo. The rearrangement links TRBV11-2 to TRBJ2-1; 8 bases are a match to TRBD2. Source: peripheral blood, taken in a trial of Ad26.COV2.S vaccine versus placebo. CDR3 amino acids: CASSLVGGRGAVNEQFF. In DNA, the CDR3 is TGTGCCAGCAGCTTAGTAGGTGGGCGGGGGGCAGTCAATGAGCAGTTCTTC.